These 14 T cell receptor beta chains originate from one sample sequenced in a study of blood T cell repertoires in COVID-19. Generated by immunoSEQ multiplex PCR, the TCRdb table keeps only in-frame clones and is missing some. The sample carries more than 90,000 clones, approximately 80% recorded once. The specimen sequenced was peripheral blood. Every receptor here comes from a man between 65 and 85 years old with acute or convalescent COVID-19.

The rearrangement uses TRBV6-2 or TRBV6-3 and TRBJ1-5; unclear D gene. This CDR3 spans 15 amino acids. V was pared by 5 bases and J by 2 bases, with 13 bases between. Germline CDR1 and CDR2: MNHEY and SVGEGT. The chain's CDR3 is CASSRAGWGNQPQHF. The CDR3, as DNA: TGTGCCAGCAGTAGGGCGGGCTGGGGCAATCAGCCCCAGCATTTT.

The V call is TRBV20-1, the J call TRBJ2-1; TRBD2 agrees at 8 bases. Per germline, CDR1 DFQATT and CDR2 SNEGSKA (reference sequence). J lost 5 bases, V lost 3 bases, and 9 bases had no gene match. CDR3 length equals 15 residues. The CDR3 region is CSASGISGRDNEQFF. In DNA form, the CDR3 reads TGCAGTGCTAGTGGGATAAGCGGGAGAGACAATGAGCAGTTCTTC.

The CDR3 nucleotides are TGTGCCAGCAGCTCCCAGGGTCGAGGCTACACCTTC. This encodes CASSSQGRGYTF. V is TRBV5-6 and J is TRBJ1-2; D perhaps matches TRBD1 (5 bases). The CDR3 has 12 amino acids. V lost 3 bases, J lost 8 bases, and 11 bases lay in between. CDR1 is SGHDT and CDR2 is YYEEEE in the germline V gene.

V gene TRBV5-1 combines with J gene TRBJ1-3; D may be TRBD1 (6 bases). The CDR3 runs 17 residues. CDR1 and CDR2 from the germline V gene are SGHRS and YFSETQ. Trimming took 4 bases from V and 2 from J, leaving 19 bases between them. As DNA, the CDR3 is TGCGCCAGCAGCCCCCAACCCCAGGGGACCGCTGGAAACACCATATATTTT. Encoded protein: CASSPQPQGTAGNTIYF.

This clone came up once. The rearrangement links TRBV6-2 or TRBV6-3 to TRBJ1-2; 7 bases match TRBD1. Trimming cost V 5 bases and J 6 bases; bases outside gene matches: 9. There are 14 residues in the CDR3. Germline lookup yields CDR1 MNHEY and CDR2 SVGEGT. The CDR3 region is CASSPPSGGNGYTF. Here the CDR3 DNA reads TGTGCCAGCAGTCCACCTTCAGGGGGAAATGGCTACACCTTC.

V and J are TRBV15 and TRBJ1-1; D not resolved. The CDR3 totals 14 residues. The germline gives CDR1 LNHNV, CDR2 YYDKDF (reference sequence). Deletions cut 1 base from V and 1 base from J, with 7 bases between. CDR3 DNA: TGTGCCACCAGCAGAGTTACTGGGAACACTGAAGCTTTCTTT. Translating it yields CATSRVTGNTEAFF.

The chain employs TRBV18 and TRBJ2-3; weak D call: TRBD1 (6 bases). CDR3 length equals 15 residues. CDR1 KGHSH and CDR2 LQKENI come from the germline V gene. Trimming took off 6 bases at V and 0 bases at J, with 13 bases between the two ends. CDR3 DNA: TGTGCCAGCTCCCCGAGGCAGGGGAGCACAGATACGCAGTATTTT. It codes for CASSPRQGSTDTQYF.

This clone was observed a handful of times. The chain uses TRBV3-1 (or the pseudogene TRBV3-2) and TRBJ2-1, with a tentative D call TRBD2 (5 bases). V lost 0 bases to trimming and J lost 13 bases, with 7 bases between them. The CDR3 totals 11 residues. Germline V gene lookup returns CDR1 LGHDT and CDR2 YNNKEL (reference sequence). The CDR3 DNA reads as TGTGCCAGCAGCCAAGAACGGGATCAGTTCTTC. It yields the protein CASSQERDQFF.

The CDR3, as DNA: TGTGCCAGCAGCTTGGGTCTAGCGGGCTACAATGAGCAGTTCTTC. It yields the protein CASSLGLAGYNEQFF. This sequence joins TRBV5-4 and TRBJ2-1, with TRBD2 matching 8 bases. Germline V CDR1 and CDR2: SGHNT, YYREEE (reference sequence). The J segment lost 3 bases and the V segment lost 0 bases, leaving 2 bases of the junction unmatched. The CDR3 is made up of 15 amino acids.

This clone is a singleton in its sample. The chain is built from TRBV27 and TRBJ1-4, with D tentatively TRBD1 (6 bases). Germline V CDR1 and CDR2: MNHEY, SMNVEV (reference sequence). V gave up 6 bases and J gave up 3 bases, with 11 bases separating them. CDR3 length equals 14 residues. For the CDR3, the DNA is TGTGCCAGCAGGCTACAGGGAGCTAATGAAAAACTGTTTTTT. Amino acid sequence: CASRLQGANEKLFF.

The CDR3 sequence: CASSTGLVKYNEQFF. The CDR3 DNA reads TGTGCCAGCAGCACGGGACTAGTTAAATACAATGAGCAGTTCTTC. The chain recombines TRBV5-4 with TRBJ2-1, with TRBD2 matching 8 bases. In germline, CDR1 is SGHNT, CDR2 YYREEE (reference sequence). CDR3 length: 15 amino acids. J was trimmed by 4 bases and V by 4 bases; bases with no gene match: 7.

This sequence joins TRBV10-1 and TRBJ2-7, with 9 bases fitting TRBD2. Per the germline V gene, CDR1 is WNHNN and CDR2 is SYGVQD (reference sequence). The CDR3 totals 19 residues. J gave up 9 bases and V 3 bases, and 24 bases lay outside the gene matches. The CDR3 bases are TGCGCCAGCAGTGATTGGAGCGGGAGGCCCGTTAACGCGTTGCGGCGGCAGTACTTC. Amino acid sequence: CASSDWSGRPVNALRRQYF.

This chain uses TRBV6-2 or TRBV6-3 with TRBJ2-2, with TRBD2 matching 11 bases. With V trimmed by 1 base and J by 7 bases, 8 bases remained unmatched. Germline V CDR1 and CDR2: MNHEY, SVGEGT. The CDR3 is 17 residues long. The DNA of the CDR3 is TGTGCCAGCAGTTACTGGGGGACTAGCGGACCCGACGGGGAGCTGTTTTTT. Protein sequence: CASSYWGTSGPDGELFF.

The rearrangement uses TRBV29-1 and TRBJ2-7; TRBD2 is a possible D gene (6 bases). Germline V lookup: CDR1 SQVTM, CDR2 ANQGSEA. This CDR3 is built from 13 residues. The V and J ends lost 7 bases and 4 bases respectively, with 17 bases between them. The CDR3 region is CSAQGGARYEQYF. The CDR3 coding sequence is TGCAGCGCCCAAGGAGGGGCGCGGTACGAGCAGTACTTC.